Listed below are T cell receptor beta chains from one sample, sequenced in a study of T cell changes during pregnancy in multiple sclerosis. The data were produced by immunoSEQ multiplex PCR, yet TCRdb's version contains in-frame clones alone and is incomplete. The table shows roughly 80,000 clones, with approximately 94% occurring only once. The sample was peripheral blood, taken after pregnancy. Receptors were obtained from a female donor in good health, enrolled as a control in a pregnancy study. The CDR3 runs from the conserved cysteine through the conserved F or W. D genes are given only for firm matches. Clone size is not always given. Where it is, it says once, few, many or a class for expanded clones.

>few|TRBJ2-2|.|TRBV4-2
CASSQDWGEAGELFF
TGTGCCAGCAGCCAAGACTGGGGGGAGGCCGGGGAGCTGTTTTTT
>.|TRBJ2-7|TRBD2|TRBV18
CASSGTNSYEQYF
TGTGCCAGCTCAGGGACTAACTCCTACGAGCAGTACTTC
>once|TRBJ1-2|TRBD1|TRBV19
CASRIGQGYYGYTF
TGTGCCAGTAGGATCGGACAGGGATACTATGGCTACACCTTC
>.|TRBJ2-2|TRBD1|TRBV19
CASNPYTGAVGELFF
TGTGCCAGTAACCCCTATACAGGGGCGGTCGGGGAGCTGTTTTTT
>once|TRBJ1-4|.|TRBV7-2
CASSVSVTGRNEKLFF
TGTGCCAGCAGCGTGTCGGTAACAGGACGAAACGAAAAACTGTTTTTT
>.|TRBJ2-7|TRBD1|TRBV27
CASSLGDRGYEQYF
TGTGCCAGCAGTTTGGGGGACAGGGGCTACGAGCAGTACTTC
>.|TRBJ2-4|.|TRBV15
CATSSRPVGIQYF
TGTGCCACCAGCAGCCGTCCGGTCGGGATCCAGTACTTC
>.|TRBJ1-2|TRBD1|TRBV28
CASSSPGGRESGYTF
TGTGCCAGCAGTTCCCCAGGGGGCCGAGAATCTGGCTACACCTTC
>.|TRBJ1-3|.|TRBV2
CASRGGAGNTIYF
TGTGCCAGTCGAGGCGGGGCTGGAAACACCATATATTTT
>.|TRBJ2-5|TRBD2|TRBV7-3
CASSSAGGGETQYF
TGTGCCAGCAGTTCAGCGGGAGGGGGAGAGACCCAGTACTTC
>.|TRBJ2-5|TRBD2|TRBV28
CASRRLAGAYETQYF
TGTGCCAGCCGCAGACTAGCGGGAGCGTACGAGACCCAGTACTTC
>.|TRBJ2-3|TRBD2|TRBV7-2
CASSSVGAPGLASTDTQYF
TGTGCCAGCAGCTCCGTAGGGGCTCCGGGACTAGCGAGCACAGATACGCAGTATTTT
>.|TRBJ2-7|TRBD2|TRBV4-2
CASSQMRGGTSYEQYF
TGTGCCAGCAGCCAGATGCGGGGGGGGACCTCCTACGAGCAGTACTTC
>.|TRBJ1-1|.|TRBV29-1
CSAERQGNTEAFF
TGCAGCGCTGAAAGACAAGGGAACACTGAAGCTTTCTTT
>once|TRBJ1-1|.|TRBV6-5
CASSYGGGEAFF
TGTGCCAGCAGTTACGGGGGAGGTGAAGCTTTCTTT
>.|TRBJ2-2|.|TRBV4-2
CASSQDLAGLRATVGTTGELFF
TGTGCCAGCAGCCAAGATCTGGCCGGACTACGAGCTACAGTGGGAACGACCGGGGAGCTGTTTTTT
>.|TRBJ2-2|TRBD1|TRBV7-9
CASSFRLGTGEIGELFF
TGTGCCAGCAGCTTTCGCCTGGGAACAGGGGAAATCGGGGAGCTGTTTTTT
>.|TRBJ2-7|.|TRBV12-2
CASRRTDRKSAYEQYF
TGTGCAAGTCGCCGAACGGACAGAAAATCCGCCTACGAGCAGTACTTC
>.|TRBJ2-4|TRBD1|TRBV18
CASSPPGQGAKNIQYF
TGTGCCAGCTCACCACCGGGACAGGGAGCCAAAAACATTCAGTACTTC
>.|TRBJ2-1|TRBD2|TRBV11-3
CASSLGGSNNEQFF
TGTGCCAGCAGCTTAGGCGGGAGTAACAATGAGCAGTTCTTC
>.|TRBJ2-7|TRBD1|TRBV6-1
CASSAQGETYEQYF
TGTGCCAGCAGCGCACAGGGGGAAACCTACGAGCAGTACTTC
>.|TRBJ1-3|TRBD1|TRBV5-6
CASSLMGQPTGNTIYF
TGTGCCAGCAGCTTAATGGGACAGCCTACTGGAAACACCATATATTTT
>.|TRBJ2-3|TRBD2|TRBV27
CASSPRRSGGGTDTQYF
TGTGCCAGCAGTCCCCGGAGGAGCGGGGGGGGCACAGATACGCAGTATTTT
>.|TRBJ1-5|.|TRBV6-6
CASSPSGEGQPQHF
TGTGCCAGCAGCCCCTCAGGGGAGGGTCAGCCCCAGCATTTT
>.|TRBJ2-1|TRBD2|TRBV7-2
CASSSNRLAHEQFF
TGTGCCAGCAGCTCCAACCGACTAGCTCATGAGCAGTTCTTC
>.|TRBJ2-5|.|TRBV18
CASSDSFQETQYF
TGTGCCAGCTCCGACAGCTTCCAAGAGACCCAGTACTTC
>.|TRBJ2-2|.|TRBV28
CAHGSGQSNTGELFF
TGTGCCCACGGATCGGGACAATCGAACACCGGGGAGCTGTTTTTT
>.|TRBJ2-7|TRBD2|TRBV30
CAWMYSGGYEQYF
TGTGCCTGGATGTATAGCGGGGGCTACGAGCAGTACTTC
>.|TRBJ2-7|.|TRBV6-5
CASSLAPSRAYEQYF
TGTGCCAGCAGCCTAGCCCCGTCCCGGGCCTACGAGCAGTACTTC
>once|TRBJ2-1|.|TRBV11-2
CASSGTRLGNEQFF
TGTGCCAGCAGCGGGACTCGACTCGGGAATGAGCAGTTCTTC
>.|TRBJ2-1|.|TRBV4-1
CASSPTRRAEQFF
TGCGCCAGCAGCCCGACTAGACGGGCCGAGCAGTTCTTC
>few|TRBJ2-5|.|TRBV11-2
CASSPRGGTGVETQYF
TGTGCCAGCAGCCCCCGGGGGGGCACAGGGGTGGAGACCCAGTACTTC
>.|TRBJ2-7|.|TRBV7-8
CASSRPGSYEQYF
TGTGCCAGCAGCCGACCAGGGTCCTACGAGCAGTACTTC
>.|TRBJ2-1|TRBD2|TRBV9
CASSVYGAGASYNEQFF
TGTGCCAGCAGCGTATACGGAGCGGGAGCATCTTACAATGAGCAGTTCTTC
>.|TRBJ1-6|TRBD1|TRBV5-1
CASGPDRGQSPLHF
TGCGCCAGCGGACCCGACAGGGGGCAATCACCCCTCCACTTT
>.|TRBJ1-2|TRBD1|TRBV5-4
CASSRTPGQGLGGYTF
TGTGCCAGCAGCCGAACCCCGGGACAGGGGCTGGGAGGCTACACCTTC
>.|TRBJ1-4|TRBD1|TRBV19
CASSITGAGGNEKLFF
TGTGCCAGTAGTATTACGGGCGCAGGGGGGAATGAAAAACTGTTTTTT
>once|TRBJ1-1|.|TRBV7-9
CASSRNPQGEAFF
TGTGCCAGCAGCCGTAATCCCCAGGGGGAAGCTTTCTTT
>once|TRBJ2-5|TRBD1|TRBV2
CASSEQGAVAETQYF
TGTGCCAGCAGTGAGCAGGGGGCTGTGGCGGAGACCCAGTACTTC
>once|TRBJ2-7|.|TRBV19
CASSITRKSSYEQYF
TGTGCCAGTAGTATCACTAGGAAAAGCTCCTACGAGCAGTACTTC
>.|TRBJ2-5|TRBD1|TRBV11-2
CASSLEGQVQETQYF
TGTGCCAGCAGCTTAGAGGGACAGGTCCAAGAGACCCAGTACTTC
>.|TRBJ2-7|TRBD1|TRBV18
CASSHGQVAYEQYF
TGTGCCAGCTCACACGGACAGGTGGCCTACGAGCAGTACTTC
>.|TRBJ2-1|TRBD2|TRBV30
CAGSTSGSAEQFF
TGTGCCGGATCCACTAGCGGGAGCGCTGAGCAGTTCTTC
>.|TRBJ1-2|.|TRBV5-8
CASSPGGRARGYGYTF
TGTGCCAGCAGCCCGGGGGGGAGGGCCAGAGGCTATGGCTACACCTTC
>.|TRBJ1-2|.|TRBV19
CASSAPRNRLDRTLYGYTF
TGTGCCAGTAGTGCCCCCAGGAACCGACTCGACAGGACACTTTATGGCTACACCTTC
>once|TRBJ1-6|.|TRBV18
CASSRRSAYNSPLHF
TGTGCCAGCTCACGCAGGTCTGCTTATAATTCACCCCTCCACTTT
>.|TRBJ2-7|.|TRBV11-2
CASSRTVGINEQYF
TGTGCCAGCAGCCGAACCGTCGGGATAAACGAGCAGTACTTC
>once|TRBJ2-5|.|TRBV9
CASSVSRLRQETQYF
TGTGCCAGCAGCGTCTCGAGACTAAGGCAAGAGACCCAGTACTTC
>.|TRBJ1-2|TRBD1|TRBV7-9
CASSPRQGVGGYTF
TGTGCCAGCAGCCCCAGACAGGGTGTGGGGGGCTACACCTTC
>once|TRBJ2-2|.|TRBV11-2
CASSLSGTGELFF
TGTGCCAGCAGCCTTTCAGGGACCGGGGAGCTGTTTTTT
>.|TRBJ1-4|.|TRBV19
CASSIGTEKLFF
TGTGCCAGTAGTATAGGGACAGAAAAACTGTTTTTT
>once|TRBJ2-5|.|TRBV7-9
CASTDYRETQYF
TGTGCCAGCACCGACTATCGGGAGACCCAGTACTTC
>.|TRBJ2-5|.|TRBV10-3
CAISAPQETQYF
TGTGCCATCAGTGCTCCCCAAGAGACCCAGTACTTC